The clone carrying this T cell receptor beta chain was counted at least ten times. Its target is not known. This sample was included in a study of prognosis after radiotherapy for stage I lung cancer. Study-level background: Patients were enrolled between April 2018 and January 2019 (all with stage I non-small cell lung cancer). No patient was treated with concurrent therapy while undergoing stereotactic body radiotherapy. Broader study findings: When patients developed distant metastases, their Shannon entropy after stereotactic body radiation therapy was lower.

Germline V CDR1 and CDR2: KGHDR, SFDVKD. The CDR3 has 16 residues. Trimming took 3 bases from V and 3 from J, leaving 16 bases between them. From genomic DNA, two-round multiplex PCR was used to amplify TCR beta CDR3. Amplification in first-round PCR relied on primers specific to each TRBV and TRBJ gene. TCRdb reanalysed the multiplex PCR reads using MiXCR and keeps one entry per CDR3 protein. The sample contains some 39,000 distinct CDR3 sequences, 24% of which appear only once. This TCR was sampled from a donor over 45 with non-small cell lung cancer. The sequencing here drew on PBMCs, taken before or after stereotactic body radiation therapy (not recorded which). The genes are TRBV24-1 and TRBJ1-2; weak D call: TRBD1 (5 bases). For the CDR3, the DNA is TGTGCCACCAGTGATGGGGGGACGCTAGGGGACTATGGCTACACCTTC. Translation: CATSDGGTLGDYGYTF.